This T cell receptor (beta chain) originates from a study of technical replicates of blood from a few donors. Sequenced by immunoSEQ multiplex PCR; TCRdb stores in-frame clones only, minus some. The sample includes under 85,000 clones, around 85% of them seen just once. Germline values: CDR1 KGHSH, CDR2 LQKENI. The CDR3 sequence is 14 residues long. V dropped 4 bases and J dropped 1 base, with 11 bases sitting between them. This TCR derives from a human donor in good health. Some clones in this sample may be carry-over from other donors' samples. The V gene is TRBV18, the J gene TRBJ2-7, with TRBD1 as a possible D gene (6 bases). The sequencing input was PBMCs. This chain's CDR3 is CASSLYRESYEQYF. CDR3 bases: TGTGCCAGCTCACTATACAGGGAGTCCTACGAGCAGTACTTC.